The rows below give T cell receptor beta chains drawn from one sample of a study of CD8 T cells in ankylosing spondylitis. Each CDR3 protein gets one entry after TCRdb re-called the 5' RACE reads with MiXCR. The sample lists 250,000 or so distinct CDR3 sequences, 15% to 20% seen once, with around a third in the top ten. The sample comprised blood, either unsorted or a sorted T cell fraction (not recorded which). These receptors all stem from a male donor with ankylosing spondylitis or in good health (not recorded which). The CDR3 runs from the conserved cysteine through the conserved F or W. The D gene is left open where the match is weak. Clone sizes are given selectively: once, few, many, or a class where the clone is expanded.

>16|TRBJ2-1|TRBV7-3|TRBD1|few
CASSPRSGQGVDEQFF
TGTGCCAGCAGCCCCCGTTCGGGGCAGGGGGTGGATGAGCAGTTCTTC
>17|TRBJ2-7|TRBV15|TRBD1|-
CATSRDLTQGASSEQYF
TGTGCCACCAGCAGAGATCTCACCCAGGGGGCTAGTAGCGAGCAGTACTTC
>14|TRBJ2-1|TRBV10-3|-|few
CAISEFRGTDEQFF
TGTGCCATCAGTGAGTTCCGCGGGACAGATGAGCAGTTCTTC
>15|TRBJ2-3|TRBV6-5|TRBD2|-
CASSYSRAGEDTQYF
TGTGCCAGCAGTTACTCGAGGGCGGGGGAAGATACGCAGTATTTT
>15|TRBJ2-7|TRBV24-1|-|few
CATSDLDGSSYEQYF
TGTGCCACCAGTGATTTGGATGGCAGCTCCTACGAGCAGTACTTC
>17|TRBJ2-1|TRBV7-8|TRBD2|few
CASSSATGTSSYNEQFF
TGTGCCAGCAGCTCCGCTACCGGGACTAGCTCCTACAATGAGCAGTTCTTC
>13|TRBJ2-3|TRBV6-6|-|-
CATAGEVTDTQYF
TGTGCCACCGCCGGGGAGGTCACAGATACGCAGTATTTT
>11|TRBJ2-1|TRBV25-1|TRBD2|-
CASSPAGEQFF
TGTGCCAGCAGTCCAGCGGGAGAGCAGTTCTTC
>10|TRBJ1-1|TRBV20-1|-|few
CSAPGTEAFF
TGCAGTGCTCCAGGCACTGAAGCTTTCTTT
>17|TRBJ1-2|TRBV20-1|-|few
CSARDAGPPQGSYGYTF
TGCAGTGCTAGAGATGCTGGTCCCCCCCAGGGGAGCTATGGCTACACCTTC
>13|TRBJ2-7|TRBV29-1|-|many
CSVDTAGTNEQYF
TGCAGCGTTGATACGGCAGGGACCAACGAGCAGTACTTC
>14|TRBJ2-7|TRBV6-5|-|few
CASSLSGVTYEQYF
TGTGCCAGCAGTTTATCGGGAGTCACCTACGAGCAGTACTTC
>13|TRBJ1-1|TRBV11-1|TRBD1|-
CASSRQGDTEAFF
TGTGCCAGCAGCCGACAGGGAGACACTGAAGCTTTCTTT
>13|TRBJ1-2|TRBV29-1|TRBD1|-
CSVEIRGRYGYTF
TGCAGCGTTGAGATTAGGGGGCGTTATGGCTACACCTTC
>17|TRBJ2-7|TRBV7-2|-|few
CASSLRVDTYYPGEQYF
TGTGCCAGCAGCTTACGGGTTGACACTTACTACCCGGGCGAGCAGTACTTC
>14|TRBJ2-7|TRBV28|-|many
CASSLYRASYEQYF
TGTGCCAGCAGTTTGTACAGGGCCTCCTACGAGCAGTACTTC
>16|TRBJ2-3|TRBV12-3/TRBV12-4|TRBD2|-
CASSFPSGSHADTQYF
TGTGCCAGCAGTTTTCCTAGCGGGAGTCACGCAGATACGCAGTATTTT
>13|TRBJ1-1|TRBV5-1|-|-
CASQLATNTEAFF
TGCGCCAGCCAGTTGGCTACGAACACTGAAGCTTTCTTT
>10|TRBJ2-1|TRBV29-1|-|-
CSVETNEQFF
TGCAGCGTTGAGACCAATGAGCAGTTCTTC
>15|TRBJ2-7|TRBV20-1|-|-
CSARDVRGRSYEQYF
TGCAGTGCTAGAGATGTTAGGGGACGGTCCTACGAGCAGTACTTC
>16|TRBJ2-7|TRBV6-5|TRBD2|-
CASSSLSGRAPYEQYF
TGTGCCAGCAGTTCTCTTAGCGGGAGGGCTCCCTACGAGCAGTACTTC
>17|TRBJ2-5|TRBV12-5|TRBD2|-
CASGLDPSGNHQETQYF
TGTGCTAGTGGTTTGGACCCGAGCGGGAACCATCAAGAGACCCAGTACTTC
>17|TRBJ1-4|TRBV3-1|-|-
CASSQEYAAGPGEKLFF
TGTGCCAGCAGCCAAGAATATGCGGCCGGACCAGGTGAAAAACTGTTTTTT
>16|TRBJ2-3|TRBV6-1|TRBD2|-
CASSSQVASGTDTQYF
TGTGCCAGCAGTAGTCAGGTCGCTAGCGGTACAGATACGCAGTATTTT
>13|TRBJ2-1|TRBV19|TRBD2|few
CASSLGGLSEQFF
TGTGCCAGTAGTCTGGGGGGGTTGAGTGAGCAGTTCTTC
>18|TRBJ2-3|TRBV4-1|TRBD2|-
CASSQAPGLAGGADTQYF
TGCGCCAGCAGCCAAGCCCCGGGACTAGCGGGAGGGGCAGATACGCAGTATTTT
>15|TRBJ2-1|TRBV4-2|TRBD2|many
CASSQELAGGDEQFF
TGTGCCAGCAGCCAAGAACTAGCGGGAGGGGATGAGCAGTTCTTC
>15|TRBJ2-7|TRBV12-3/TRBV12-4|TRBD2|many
CASRAASGYFYEQYF
TGTGCCAGCAGGGCGGCTAGCGGTTACTTTTACGAGCAGTACTTC
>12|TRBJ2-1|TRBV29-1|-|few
CSVEREYNEQFF
TGCAGCGTTGAACGGGAATACAATGAGCAGTTCTTC
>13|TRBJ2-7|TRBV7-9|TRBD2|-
CASSPRDYSEQYF
TGTGCCAGCAGCCCGCGGGACTATTCCGAGCAGTACTTC
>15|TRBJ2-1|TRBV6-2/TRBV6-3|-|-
CASSWDPSSYNEQFF
TGTGCCAGCAGTTGGGACCCAAGCTCCTACAATGAGCAGTTCTTC
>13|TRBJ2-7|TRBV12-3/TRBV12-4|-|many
CASSPPGEAEQYF
TGTGCCAGCAGCCCCCCGGGGGAGGCCGAGCAGTACTTC
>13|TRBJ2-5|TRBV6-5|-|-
CASSYPLPGTQYF
TGTGCCAGCAGTTACCCCCTTCCCGGGACCCAGTACTTC
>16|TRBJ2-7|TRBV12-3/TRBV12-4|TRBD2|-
CASSYRVGLAGDEQYF
TGTGCCAGCAGTTATCGTGTGGGACTAGCGGGGGACGAGCAGTACTTC
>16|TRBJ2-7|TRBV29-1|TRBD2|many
CSVVTGSSGRANEQYF
TGCAGCGTCGTGACAGGGTCTAGCGGGAGGGCCAACGAGCAGTACTTC
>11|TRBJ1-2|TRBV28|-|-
CASSRPAGPTF
TGTGCCAGCAGCCGCCCAGCAGGGCCCACCTTC
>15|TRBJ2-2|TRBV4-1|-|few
CASSQLAQGSGELFF
TGCGCCAGCAGCCAGTTGGCCCAGGGGTCCGGGGAGCTGTTTTTT
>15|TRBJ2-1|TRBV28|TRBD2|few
CASSPWGGEQFEQFF
TGTGCCAGCAGCCCCTGGGGGGGGGAGCAATTTGAGCAGTTCTTC
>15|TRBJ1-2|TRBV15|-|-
CATSPRESSNYGYTF
TGTGCCACCTCTCCCCGGGAATCTTCTAACTATGGCTACACCTTC
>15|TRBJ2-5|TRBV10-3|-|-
CAISDGERAQETQYF
TGTGCCATCAGTGATGGAGAGAGAGCCCAAGAGACCCAGTACTTC